The source of this TCR beta chain is a study of T cell responses to AZD1222 COVID-19 vaccine. Study-wide findings and caveats: Clonal diversity was possibly underestimated, and white British individuals and females predominated among donors. Unmutated variant regions reportedly attract nearly half of all spike-specific TCRs.

Produced via immunoSEQ multiplex PCR; TCRdb's table is partial and in-frame only. The sample carries about 110,000 clones, roughly nine tenths recorded once. CDR1 MNHEY and CDR2 SMNVEV come from the germline V gene (reference sequence). The V gene lost 5 bases and the J gene lost 0 bases, with 10 bases spanning the gap. The CDR3 totals 15 residues. On this clone itself: Its target is unknown.

The receptor comes from an adult in good health. The input for sequencing was peripheral blood, taken on day 0 of AZD1222 vaccination. The V and J genes are TRBV27 and TRBJ1-4; D is unresolved. CDR3 region: CASSPYSATNEKLFF. CDR3 nucleotide sequence: TGTGCCAGCAGTCCCTACAGTGCAACTAATGAAAAACTGTTTTTT.